This T cell receptor beta chain is drawn from a study of regulatory dendritic cells for organ transplantation. Study-level results: Memory CD8+ clonal expansion seemed more limited with regulatory than mature dendritic cells.

Worth noting for this clone: Its antigen is as yet unknown.

The repertoire was sequenced with immunoSEQ multiplex PCR; TCRdb's copy has only in-frame clones and lacks some. The sample gives 22,000 or so clones, 70% to 80% of which show up once; approximately 0.9% is in the top ten. The CDR3 contains 15 residues. V lost 1 base to trimming and J lost 4 bases; unmatched junction nucleotides: 5. Germline loops: CDR1 MGHRA, CDR2 YSYEKL. Memory T cells were CD45RO+, naive were CD45RA+, sorted by FACS. Material for sequencing was memory CD4+ T cells from blood. Subset defined: CD45RO+ memory T cells. The chain couples TRBV4-1 to TRBJ1-1, with TRBD1 matching over 8 bases. The clonotype was recovered from a human donor in good health. Written as DNA, the CDR3 is TGCGCCAGCAGCCAAGGCGGGACAGGCCTCACTGAAGCTTTCTTT. This sequence encodes CASSQGGTGLTEAFF.